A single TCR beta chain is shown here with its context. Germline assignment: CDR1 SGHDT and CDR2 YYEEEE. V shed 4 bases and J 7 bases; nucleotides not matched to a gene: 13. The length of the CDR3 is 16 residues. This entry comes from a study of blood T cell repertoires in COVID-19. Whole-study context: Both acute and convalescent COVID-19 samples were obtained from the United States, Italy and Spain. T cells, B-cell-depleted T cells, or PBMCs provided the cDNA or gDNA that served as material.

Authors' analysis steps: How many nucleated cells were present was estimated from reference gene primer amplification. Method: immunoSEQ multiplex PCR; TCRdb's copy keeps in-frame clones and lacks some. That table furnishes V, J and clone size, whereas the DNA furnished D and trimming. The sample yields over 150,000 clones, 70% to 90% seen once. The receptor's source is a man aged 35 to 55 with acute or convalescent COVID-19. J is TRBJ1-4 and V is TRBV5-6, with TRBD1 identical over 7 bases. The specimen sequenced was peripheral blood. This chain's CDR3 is CASSVTGQVGGEKLFF. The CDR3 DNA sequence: TGTGCCAGCAGCGTTACCGGACAGGTAGGCGGTGAAAAACTGTTTTTT.